A selection of T cell receptor beta chains follows, all from one sample in a study of blood T cell repertoires in COVID-19. Sequencing used immunoSEQ multiplex PCR; TCRdb keeps in-frame clones, though not all of them. The sample records under 400,000 clones, around nine tenths being singletons. Sample: PBMCs or T cells enriched from blood (not recorded which). These receptors originate from a woman in her twenties or thirties who had been exposed to COVID-19. Both conserved end residues are part of each CDR3. D genes are given only for firm matches.

D gene: TRBD1
V gene: TRBV6-5
CDR3 length: 14
CDR3 protein: CASSMQQGATEAFF

D gene: NA
V gene: TRBV1
CDR3 length: 14
CDR3 protein: CTSSQGGTNPEQYF

D gene: TRBD2
V gene: TRBV3-1/TRBV3-2
CDR3 length: 15
CDR3 protein: CASSQGTSGSYEQYF

D gene: NA
V gene: TRBV7-3
CDR3 length: 13
CDR3 protein: CASSLGQRYEQYF

D gene: NA
V gene: TRBV18
CDR3 length: 15
CDR3 protein: CASSPPSLKADEQFF

D gene: NA
V gene: TRBV20-1
CDR3 length: 15
CDR3 protein: CSASERVEVQAGYTF

D gene: NA
V gene: TRBV15
CDR3 length: 12
CDR3 protein: CATSRVGGEQYF

D gene: TRBD1
V gene: TRBV7-9
CDR3 length: 15
CDR3 protein: CASSSPGTGTYEQYF

D gene: TRBD2
V gene: TRBV7-2
CDR3 length: 15
CDR3 protein: CASSSGTSAAYEQYF

D gene: TRBD2
V gene: TRBV9
CDR3 length: 17
CDR3 protein: CASSPGASGPEGYEQYF

D gene: TRBD1
V gene: TRBV5-1
CDR3 length: 15
CDR3 protein: CASSPVGTGDQPQHF

D gene: TRBD1
V gene: TRBV29-1
CDR3 length: 13
CDR3 protein: CSVETGTGRPQHF

D gene: TRBD2
V gene: TRBV28
CDR3 length: 16
CDR3 protein: CASSRDSGRYQETQYF

D gene: TRBD1
V gene: TRBV7-8
CDR3 length: 15
CDR3 protein: CASSLGQGDIGELFF

D gene: NA
V gene: TRBV6-5
CDR3 length: 13
CDR3 protein: CASLRDFGTEQYF

D gene: TRBD2
V gene: TRBV11-2
CDR3 length: 17
CDR3 protein: CASSLGTSGNPGETQYF

D gene: TRBD1
V gene: TRBV27
CDR3 length: 16
CDR3 protein: CASSLAGQGYGETQYF

D gene: TRBD1
V gene: TRBV19
CDR3 length: 18
CDR3 protein: CASGNEFRRGLQAVELFF

D gene: NA
V gene: TRBV3-1/TRBV3-2
CDR3 length: 14
CDR3 protein: CASSPYRGRAEAFF

D gene: TRBD2
V gene: TRBV10-3
CDR3 length: 16
CDR3 protein: CAISESLAGLSYEQYF

D gene: TRBD1
V gene: TRBV19
CDR3 length: 15
CDR3 protein: CASENRDRNFYGYTF

D gene: TRBD2
V gene: TRBV19
CDR3 length: 15
CDR3 protein: CASRRAGGVYNEQFF

D gene: NA
V gene: TRBV28
CDR3 length: 15
CDR3 protein: CASSSPSSYNSPLHF

D gene: NA
V gene: TRBV28
CDR3 length: 13
CDR3 protein: CASSWRDTYEQYF

D gene: NA
V gene: TRBV30
CDR3 length: 14
CDR3 protein: CAWSAGLGNTEAFF

D gene: NA
V gene: TRBV7-2
CDR3 length: 15
CDR3 protein: CASSLDHGRSGELFF

D gene: NA
V gene: TRBV7-3
CDR3 length: 16
CDR3 protein: CASSIRAGRSYNEQFF

D gene: NA
V gene: TRBV11-3
CDR3 length: 13
CDR3 protein: CASSLGPDRFLHF

D gene: TRBD1
V gene: TRBV6-5
CDR3 length: 16
CDR3 protein: CASSYAQDRGLYEQYF

D gene: TRBD1
V gene: TRBV7-8
CDR3 length: 15
CDR3 protein: CASTVSNRGPYEQYF

D gene: TRBD1
V gene: TRBV5-1
CDR3 length: 14
CDR3 protein: CASSWGTGDQPQHF

D gene: NA
V gene: TRBV10-3
CDR3 length: 13
CDR3 protein: CAITQNSGNTIYF

D gene: TRBD1
V gene: TRBV19
CDR3 length: 13
CDR3 protein: CASSFRDRNIQYF

D gene: NA
V gene: TRBV11-1
CDR3 length: 12
CDR3 protein: CASSLGEAEQFF

D gene: TRBD1
V gene: TRBV4-1
CDR3 length: 15
CDR3 protein: CASSQEVTGWGEQFF

D gene: NA
V gene: TRBV11-2
CDR3 length: 14
CDR3 protein: CASSLVTGTYEQYF

D gene: NA
V gene: TRBV7-8
CDR3 length: 15
CDR3 protein: CASSLVAGRTDTQYF

D gene: NA
V gene: TRBV19
CDR3 length: 16
CDR3 protein: CASSSLVWAFNQPQHF

D gene: NA
V gene: TRBV2
CDR3 length: 14
CDR3 protein: CASSVGQRGEKLFF

D gene: TRBD1
V gene: TRBV27
CDR3 length: 17
CDR3 protein: CASSLSANRGSSYEQYF

D gene: NA
V gene: TRBV5-1
CDR3 length: 14
CDR3 protein: CASSPGLGGQPQHF

D gene: NA
V gene: TRBV6-5
CDR3 length: 16
CDR3 protein: CASSYSNGGSGNTIYF

D gene: TRBD2
V gene: TRBV9
CDR3 length: 15
CDR3 protein: CASSVVAGGGETQYF

D gene: NA
V gene: TRBV3-1/TRBV3-2
CDR3 length: 16
CDR3 protein: CASSQGPSAEDYGYTF

D gene: NA
V gene: TRBV28
CDR3 length: 12
CDR3 protein: CASSLPSTGYTF

D gene: NA
V gene: TRBV16
CDR3 length: 12
CDR3 protein: CASSQTQETQYF

D gene: TRBD1
V gene: TRBV19
CDR3 length: 14
CDR3 protein: CASSMRGQSTEAFF

D gene: TRBD1
V gene: TRBV28
CDR3 length: 15
CDR3 protein: CASSPRQGPLGEQFF

D gene: TRBD1
V gene: TRBV6-6
CDR3 length: 13
CDR3 protein: CASSYQTDRPQYF

D gene: TRBD1
V gene: TRBV10-2
CDR3 length: 16
CDR3 protein: CASSEQWDRGNSPLHF

D gene: TRBD1
V gene: TRBV19
CDR3 length: 15
CDR3 protein: CATSIRPGQGYGYTF

D gene: NA
V gene: TRBV4-1
CDR3 length: 13
CDR3 protein: CASSQAPGDEQFF

D gene: NA
V gene: TRBV6-6
CDR3 length: 12
CDR3 protein: CASSLNEAEAFF

D gene: NA
V gene: TRBV6-2/TRBV6-3
CDR3 length: 17
CDR3 protein: CASSYTLGRIDTDTQYF